This T cell receptor beta chain was profiled in a study of blood T cell repertoires in COVID-19. About the study: Specimens from acute and convalescent COVID-19 originated in the United States, Italy and Spain. Sample material is recorded as cDNA or gDNA derived from T cells, B-cell-depleted T cells, or PBMCs.

In the original workflow: The authors estimated nucleated cell counts from reference gene primer amplification. Some clones are missing from TCRdb's copy, which holds only in-frame ones; the method was immunoSEQ multiplex PCR. V, J and clone size are those of that table, while D and trimming were read from the DNA. The sample consists of hundreds of thousands of clones, about 85% of them appearing once. The CDR3 has 14 residues. The V segment lost 0 bases and the J segment 5 bases; nucleotides outside the gene matches: 3. The germline CDR1 and CDR2 sequences are KGHSH and LQKENI. This sequence was found in a young man with active or convalescent COVID-19. This chain links TRBV18 with TRBJ2-5, with TRBD1 identical over 7 bases. The sample consisted of peripheral blood. The CDR3 nucleotides are TGTGCCAGCTCACCACCAGGGGGCATGGAGACCCAGTACTTC. As protein: CASSPPGGMETQYF.